This is a list of T cell receptor beta chains from one sample in a study of blood T cell repertoires in COVID-19. Method: immunoSEQ multiplex PCR; TCRdb's copy keeps in-frame clones and lacks some. Among under 300,000 clones listed, approximately 83% were seen once. Sequenced sample: PBMCs or T cells enriched from blood (not recorded which). These receptors were collected from a woman aged 45-65 years who had recovered from COVID-19. CDR3s include the opening cysteine and the closing phenylalanine or tryptophan. The D gene is left open where the match is weak. A row's size may be missing; if present it is once, few, many or a size class.

CDR3 length | clone size | D gene | J gene | V gene | CDR3 DNA | CDR3 protein
17 | NA | NA | TRBJ2-5 | TRBV4-2 | TGTGCCAGCAGCCAAGATGGAGGGGACCCGGCTAGAGGGCCCCAGTACTTC | CASSQDGGDPARGPQYF
16 | NA | NA | TRBJ2-5 | TRBV28 | TGTGCCAGCACCGTCCGAGATAACCCCTTCCAAGAGACCCAGTACTTC | CASTVRDNPFQETQYF
13 | NA | NA | TRBJ2-3 | TRBV11-2 | TGTGCCAGCAGCTTAGGCCAGGGTGGCACGCAGTATTTT | CASSLGQGGTQYF
15 | many | NA | TRBJ1-4 | TRBV3-1/TRBV3-2 | TGTGCCAGCAGCCCCGAGTGGGGAGTGGGCGAAAAACTGTTTTTT | CASSPEWGVGEKLFF
14 | NA | NA | TRBJ2-3 | TRBV5-1 | TGCGCCAGCGGCCTTGCGGGGTCCACAGATACGCAGTATTTT | CASGLAGSTDTQYF
15 | NA | NA | TRBJ1-3 | TRBV5-1 | TGCGCCAGCAGCTTGGCGGCGGCATCTGGAAACACCATATATTTT | CASSLAAASGNTIYF
17 | NA | TRBD1 | TRBJ1-4 | TRBV4-1 | TGCGCCAGCAGCCAATGGACAGGGGGCTGGACTAATGAAAAACTGTTTTTT | CASSQWTGGWTNEKLFF
17 | NA | TRBD2 | TRBJ2-1 | TRBV4-2 | TGTGCCAGCAGCCAAGAGCCGGGACTAATTTCCTACAATGAGCAGTTCTTC | CASSQEPGLISYNEQFF
17 | NA | TRBD2 | TRBJ2-1 | TRBV5-3 | TGTGCCAGAAGATCCCGGGACCGCGGGAGCTCCTACAATGAGCAGTTCTTC | CARRSRDRGSSYNEQFF
14 | NA | NA | TRBJ1-2 | TRBV25-1 | TGTGCCAGCAGTGAACAACAGGGTAACTATGGCTACACCTTC | CASSEQQGNYGYTF
18 | NA | TRBD2 | TRBJ2-1 | TRBV7-8 | TGTGCCAGCAGCTTAGTCGCTAGCGGGAGAGGGATCTACAATGAGCAGTTCTTC | CASSLVASGRGIYNEQFF
16 | NA | TRBD1 | TRBJ2-7 | TRBV28 | TGTGCCAGCAGTGGAGTGGGGGACAGGGTAATCTACGAGCAGTACTTC | CASSGVGDRVIYEQYF
15 | NA | NA | TRBJ2-2 | TRBV7-2 | TGTGCCAGCAGCTTAGTGGTAGCGGAAGGCGGGGAGCTGTTTTTT | CASSLVVAEGGELFF
11 | NA | NA | TRBJ2-1 | TRBV2 | TGTGCCAGCAGTCCTAACAATGAGCAGTTCTTC | CASSPNNEQFF
13 | NA | NA | TRBJ2-2 | TRBV7-9 | TGTGCCAGCAGCCCACTTAACACCGGGGAGCTGTTTTTT | CASSPLNTGELFF
15 | NA | TRBD2 | TRBJ2-5 | TRBV9 | TGTGCCAGCAGCTTGACTAGCGGGAGGGCGGAGACCCAGTACTTC | CASSLTSGRAETQYF
13 | NA | NA | TRBJ1-1 | TRBV5-1 | TGCGCCAGCAGCTTGAATCAGGGAACTGAAGCTTTCTTT | CASSLNQGTEAFF
14 | NA | NA | TRBJ1-3 | TRBV28 | TGTGCCAGCAGTTTATCCAGGGATGGAAACACCATATATTTT | CASSLSRDGNTIYF
14 | NA | TRBD1 | TRBJ2-7 | TRBV18 | TGTGCCAGCTCACTCGGACAGGCTTTCTACGAGCAGTACTTC | CASSLGQAFYEQYF
14 | few | NA | TRBJ2-1 | TRBV27 | TGTGCCAGCAGTTTGGATCCGGGTTGGAATGAGCAGTTCTTC | CASSLDPGWNEQFF
16 | NA | TRBD1 | TRBJ2-1 | TRBV28 | TGTGCCAGCAGTCCCGACAGGGGTGGGATACAGTCCCGACAGTTCTTC | CASSPDRGGIQSRQFF
16 | NA | TRBD1 | TRBJ1-1 | TRBV27 | TGTGCCAGCAGTTTCGTCAGGGGGCGAGGGAACACTGAAGCTTTCTTT | CASSFVRGRGNTEAFF
14 | once | TRBD1 | TRBJ1-5 | TRBV2 | TGTGCCAGCAGCATCGGGACAGGGTATCAGCCCCAGCATTTT | CASSIGTGYQPQHF
14 | NA | TRBD2 | TRBJ2-3 | TRBV7-9 | TGTGCCAGCAGCTTCGCGGGAGGTTCAGATACGCAGTATTTT | CASSFAGGSDTQYF
15 | once | NA | TRBJ1-3 | TRBV19 | TGTGCCAGTATGATGGGGGCAGTCTCTGGAAACACCATATATTTT | CASMMGAVSGNTIYF
14 | NA | NA | TRBJ2-1 | TRBV10-3 | TGTGCCATCGAAAGCGGCAGCTCCTACAATGAGCAGTTCTTC | CAIESGSSYNEQFF
15 | once | NA | TRBJ2-7 | TRBV7-8 | TGTGCCAGCAGCTTAATAGTCACTAATGACTACGAGCAGTACTTC | CASSLIVTNDYEQYF
14 | once | NA | TRBJ2-3 | TRBV5-1 | TGCGCCAGCAGCTTACTAGTTTTGACAGATACGCAGTATTTT | CASSLLVLTDTQYF
15 | NA | TRBD2 | TRBJ2-3 | TRBV11-1 | TGTGCCAGCAGCTCAAGGACTAGCGTTCCAGATACGCAGTATTTT | CASSSRTSVPDTQYF
17 | NA | TRBD2 | TRBJ2-7 | TRBV7-9 | TGTGCCAGCAGCCCCCGCGGGGCTAGCGGAATCTCCTACGAGCAGTACTTC | CASSPRGASGISYEQYF
15 | once | NA | TRBJ1-5 | TRBV28 | TGTGCCAGCAGTTCCTACTATGACAGAAATCAGCCCCAGCATTTT | CASSSYYDRNQPQHF
14 | NA | NA | TRBJ1-4 | TRBV6-5 | TGTGCCAGCAGCGACAGGTTTATCAATGAAAAACTGTTTTTT | CASSDRFINEKLFF
12 | NA | NA | TRBJ2-7 | TRBV18 | TGTGCCAGCTCACCGGGGAGCTACGAGCAGTACTTC | CASSPGSYEQYF
12 | NA | NA | TRBJ1-1 | TRBV6-4 | TGTGCCAGCATGGGTTCGAGGGCATTAGCTTTCTTT | CASMGSRALAFF
16 | NA | NA | TRBJ1-6 | TRBV3-1/TRBV3-2 | TGTGCCAGCAGCCCCTCCCGACAGGAACACCACTCACCCCTCCACTTT | CASSPSRQEHHSPLHF
11 | NA | NA | TRBJ1-2 | TRBV25-1 | TGTGCCAGCAGCCGTAACTATGGCTACACCTTC | CASSRNYGYTF
14 | NA | NA | TRBJ1-4 | TRBV15 | TGTGCCACCAGCAGGATCACAGGGACTGAAAAACTGTTTTTT | CATSRITGTEKLFF
14 | NA | NA | TRBJ1-1 | TRBV7-9 | TGTGCCAGCAGCTTAGAACAGGGGAACACTGAAGCTTTCTTT | CASSLEQGNTEAFF
11 | NA | NA | TRBJ2-2 | TRBV2 | TGTGCCAGCAGGACTACCGGGGAGCTGTTTTTT | CASRTTGELFF
17 | NA | TRBD1 | TRBJ1-2 | TRBV4-1 | TGCGCCAGCAGACCCGTCCTAGGACAGGGGAAGGACTATGGCTACACCTTC | CASRPVLGQGKDYGYTF